Listed here are 17 T cell receptor beta chains from one sample, sequenced in a study of T cell changes during pregnancy in multiple sclerosis. Generated by immunoSEQ multiplex PCR, the TCRdb table keeps only in-frame clones and is missing some. This sample has some 37,000 clones, with around nine tenths found just once. This specimen consisted of CD4+ T cells from peripheral blood mononuclear cells, obtained after pregnancy. All receptors derive from a female donor in good health, enrolled as a control in a pregnancy study.

CDR3 residues: CATSRNRGIDEQYF. The CDR3 DNA reads as TGTGCCACCAGCAGGAACAGGGGGATCGACGAGCAGTACTTC. This chain connects TRBV15 to TRBJ2-7; TRBD1 aligns across 8 bases. The germline V gene encodes CDR1 LNHNV and CDR2 YYDKDF (reference sequence). J gave up 5 bases and V 3 bases, and 6 bases lay outside the gene matches. CDR3 size: 14 residues. The whole variable domain, remainder taken from reference TRBV15 and TRBJ2-7, is DAMVIQNPRYQVTQFGKPVTLSCSQTLNHNVMYWYQQKSSQAPKLLFHYYDKDFNNEADTPDNFQSRRPNTSFCFLDIRSPGLGDTAMYLCATSRNRGIDEQYFGPGTRLTVT.

J is TRBJ1-4 and V is TRBV5-1; perhaps TRBD1 as D (5 bases). The length of the CDR3 is 14 residues. Looked up from germline, CDR1 is SGHRS and CDR2 is YFSETQ. Between the trimmed V and J ends, which lost 4 bases and 5 bases, there was a span of 12 bases. CDR3 DNA: TGCGCCAGCAGCGGGGGGGACGCCAATGAAAAACTGTTTTTT. This translates into CASSGGDANEKLFF.

This clone was counted only a few times. This chain joins TRBV7-6 and TRBJ2-1, with 14 positions matching TRBD2. The V gene's germline CDR1 is SGHVS and CDR2 FNYEAQ. The CDR3 covers 16 residues. V dropped 4 bases and J dropped 10; count of bases not matched to a gene: 9. CDR3 region: CASSSGLAGGLGEQFF. The CDR3, as DNA: TGTGCCAGCAGCTCAGGACTAGCGGGAGGCCTCGGAGAGCAGTTCTTC.

The chain recombines TRBV19 with TRBJ1-2, with TRBD1 identical over 7 bases. J gave up 2 bases and V 4 bases, and 10 bases lay outside the gene matches. The CDR3 loop spans 16 amino acids. Germline V gene lookup returns CDR1 LNHDA and CDR2 SQIVND (reference sequence). CDR3 coding DNA: TGTGCCAGTAGTAGACCGGGACAGAGTAAGAACTATGGCTACACCTTC. Translated: CASSRPGQSKNYGYTF. Full variable domain (remainder filled in from reference TRBV19 and TRBJ1-2): DGGITQSPKYLFRKEGQNVTLSCEQNLNHDAMYWYRQDPGQGLRLIYYSQIVNDFQKGDIAEGYSVSREKKESFPLTVTSAQKNPTAFYLCASSRPGQSKNYGYTFGSGTRLTVV.

The chain is built from TRBV7-9 and TRBJ2-7; TRBD2 matches at 7 bases. Germline V gene lookup returns CDR1 SEHNR and CDR2 FQNEAQ (reference sequence). The CDR3 consists of 12 residues. Trimming removed 4 bases from V and 3 bases from J; junction bases left unmatched: 0. The CDR3 here is CASSWEGYEQYF. The DNA for the CDR3 is TGTGCCAGCAGCTGGGAGGGCTACGAGCAGTACTTC. The full variable domain, rest sourced from reference TRBV7-9 and TRBJ2-7, is DTGVSQNPRHKITKRGQNVTFRCDPISEHNRLYWYRQTLGQGPEFLTYFQNEAQLEKSRLLSDRFSAERPKGSFSTLEIQRTEQGDSAMYLCASSWEGYEQYFGPGTRLTVT.

This chain uses TRBV4-2 with TRBJ1-2, with a weak D call TRBD1 (6 bases). CDR3 size: 15 residues. V was clipped by 0 bases and J by 0 bases, with 8 bases between them. Germline V gene data show CDR1 as LGHNA and CDR2 as YNFKEQ. CDR3: CASSQEGATNYGYTF. In DNA form, the CDR3 reads TGTGCCAGCAGCCAAGAGGGGGCAACTAACTATGGCTACACCTTC.

This chain connects TRBV6-5 to TRBJ1-1; 8 nucleotides match TRBD1. V shed 0 bases, J shed 6 bases, and the junction held 6 bases outside the gene matches. Germline V gene data show CDR1 as MNHEY and CDR2 as SVGAGI. This CDR3 spans 15 amino acids. CDR3 sequence: CASSYSGQASPEAFF. The CDR3 nucleotides are TGTGCCAGCAGTTACTCGGGACAGGCTAGCCCTGAAGCTTTCTTT.

CDR3 loop: CASSQAAGGTEAFF. The CDR3, as DNA: TGCGCCAGCAGCCAAGCGGCGGGGGGCACTGAAGCTTTCTTT. This chain links TRBV4-1 with TRBJ1-1; TRBD1 might be the D (5 bases). CDR1 and CDR2 from the germline V gene are MGHRA and YSYEKL. Trimming took off 1 base at V and 4 bases at J, with 10 bases between the two ends. The CDR3 is 14 residues long.

This sequence joins TRBV5-1 and TRBJ2-7; 9 nucleotides match TRBD1. Trimming at V came to 3 bases and at J to 4 bases, leaving 8 bases not matched to a gene. Germline V gives CDR1 SGHRS, CDR2 YFSETQ. This CDR3 has 15 residues. CDR3 in amino acids: CASSYLPGQGYEQYF. The CDR3 DNA sequence: TGCGCCAGCAGCTACCTCCCGGGACAGGGATACGAGCAGTACTTC. Using reference TRBV5-1 and TRBJ2-7 for the parts outside the CDR3, the full variable domain is KAGVTQTPRYLIKTRGQQVTLSCSPISGHRSVSWYQQTPGQGLQFLFEYFSETQRNKGNFPGRFSGRQFSNSRSEMNVSTLELGDSALYLCASSYLPGQGYEQYFGPGTRLTVT.

The V and J genes are TRBV30 and TRBJ2-1; 8 nucleotides agree with TRBD2. Germline V gene lookup returns CDR1 GTSNPN and CDR2 SVGIG (reference sequence). The CDR3 has 12 amino acids. V lost 7 bases, J lost 6 bases, and 5 bases stayed unmatched. CDR3 in DNA: TGTGCCTTGGGGACTAGGGTCAATGAGCAGTTCTTC. Translated: CALGTRVNEQFF.

This chain connects TRBV13 to TRBJ2-1; 11 bases align to TRBD1. With 3 bases clipped from V and 6 bases from J, the junction kept 1 base outside the gene matches. Per germline, CDR1 PRHDT and CDR2 FYEKMQ (reference sequence). This CDR3 comprises 14 residues. The CDR3 is CASSFGTGGNEQFF. In DNA form, the CDR3 reads TGTGCCAGCAGCTTTGGGACAGGGGGCAATGAGCAGTTCTTC.

CDR3 sequence (DNA): TGTGCCAGCTCACTGTTACAGCCCTCTGGGGCCAACGTCCTGACTTTC. This gives the protein CASSLLQPSGANVLTF. This chain connects TRBV18 to TRBJ2-6, with unresolved D. There are 16 residues in the CDR3. The germline V gene encodes CDR1 KGHSH and CDR2 LQKENI. V lost 4 bases and J 0 bases, leaving 10 bases between the germline ends.

The V gene is TRBV4-3, the J gene TRBJ2-7; the D gene is possibly TRBD2 (5 bases). Germline assignment: CDR1 LGHNA and CDR2 YSLEER. The CDR3 has 14 residues. Trimming cost V 4 bases and J 4 bases, with 14 bases left between them. This CDR3 reads CASSPEVGRYEQYF. Here the CDR3 DNA reads TGCGCCAGCAGCCCGGAGGTGGGTCGGTACGAGCAGTACTTC.

The rearrangement uses TRBV5-1 and TRBJ2-1; 10 nucleotides align to TRBD2. Germline V lookup: CDR1 SGHRS, CDR2 YFSETQ. The CDR3 totals 16 residues. V lost 1 base and J lost 1; bases outside the gene matches: 2. Here the CDR3 DNA reads TGCGCCAGCAGCTTGACTAGCGGGGATTCCTACAATGAGCAGTTCTTC. This encodes CASSLTSGDSYNEQFF.

This rearrangement joins TRBV19 to TRBJ2-2; D unclear. V lost 7 bases and J lost 5, with 8 bases in between. Germline-derived CDR1 and CDR2 are LNHDA and SQIVND (reference sequence). The CDR3 loop spans 12 amino acids. Here the CDR3 reads CASTLSTGELFF. The CDR3, as DNA: TGTGCCAGTACCCTAAGTACCGGGGAGCTGTTTTTT.

The V call is TRBV7-9, the J call TRBJ2-1; 13 nucleotides align to TRBD2. V lost 4 bases, J lost 6 bases, and 3 bases stayed unmatched. This CDR3 spans 15 amino acids. Germline assignment: CDR1 SEHNR and CDR2 FQNEAQ (reference sequence). The CDR3 region has the DNA TGTGCCAGCAGCTCGGGACTAGCGGGGTCCAATGAGCAGTTCTTC. Translated, it gives CASSSGLAGSNEQFF. The entire variable domain, with the rest obtained from reference TRBV7-9 and TRBJ2-1, is as follows: DTGVSQNPRHKITKRGQNVTFRCDPISEHNRLYWYRQTLGQGPEFLTYFQNEAQLEKSRLLSDRFSAERPKGSFSTLEIQRTEQGDSAMYLCASSSGLAGSNEQFFGPGTRLTVL.

This clone was seen just once. The V gene is TRBV7-2, the J gene TRBJ1-1; D call uncertain. Deletions cut 7 bases from V and 1 base from J, with 10 bases between. CDR1 SGHTA and CDR2 FQGNSA come from the germline V gene. There are 13 residues in the CDR3. DNA for the CDR3: TGTGCCAGCACCTATATTCCGAACACTGAAGCTTTCTTT. Translated: CASTYIPNTEAFF.